This T cell receptor beta chain was identified during a study of cytomegalovirus exposure and HLA in healthy donors. Whole-study findings and limits: When analyzed later, a missense DCLRE1C variant was found to be linked to TCR beta V- and J-gene trimming. The authors enumerated over 150 TCR beta chains as linked to cytomegalovirus.

PCR amplification relied on 60 Vbeta primers (plus 13 Jbeta primers). Here immunoSEQ multiplex PCR was the method, and the copy in TCRdb shows in-frame clones only, minus some. Of over 130,000 clones in the sample, around three fifths were seen once. The CDR3 has 17 amino acids. From germline, CDR1 is MGHRA and CDR2 YSYEKL. V lost 5 bases to trimming and J lost 1 base, with 18 bases between them. This clone has more than one count but fewer than ten. The antigen is undetermined. This chain connects TRBV4-1 to TRBJ1-5; D possibly corresponds to TRBD1 (5 bases). The sequencing sample was made of PBMCs. The TCR originated in a male donor in good health and CMV-seronegative. The CDR3 sequence is CASSSRGLGESNQPQHF. The DNA of the CDR3 is TGCGCCAGCAGCTCCCGGGGGTTGGGAGAGAGCAATCAGCCCCAGCATTTT.